These 20 T cell receptor beta chains were all obtained from the same sample, sequenced in a study of T cell changes during pregnancy in multiple sclerosis. This table comes from immunoSEQ multiplex PCR, and its TCRdb copy is limited to in-frame clones, with some not included. Of tens of thousands of clones listed, 93% are singletons. Material: peripheral blood, obtained in the second trimester of pregnancy. Receptors were obtained from a female donor with multiple sclerosis, enrolled in a pregnancy study.

The J gene is TRBJ2-3, the V gene TRBV4-3, with 8 nucleotides matching TRBD2. The V segment lost 1 base and the J segment 4 bases; nucleotides outside the gene matches: 7. Germline V gives CDR1 LGHNA, CDR2 YSLEER. The CDR3 contains 16 residues. CDR3 DNA sequence: TGCGCCAGCAGCCAAGGTTGGGCGGGAGGACCAGATACGCAGTATTTT. Protein product: CASSQGWAGGPDTQYF.

This chain connects TRBV28 to TRBJ2-1; 10 bases are a match to TRBD1. With V trimmed by 3 bases and J by 5 bases, 7 bases remained unmatched. From germline, CDR1 is MDHEN and CDR2 SYDVKM. The CDR3 contains 16 residues. CDR3 sequence: CASSFEGQGSHNEQFF. Written as DNA, the CDR3 is TGTGCCAGCAGTTTTGAGGGACAGGGGTCCCACAATGAGCAGTTCTTC.

The chain is built from TRBV4-3 and TRBJ1-1, with D unresolved. Germline V gene data show CDR1 as LGHNA and CDR2 as YSLEER. There are 15 residues in the CDR3. V was shortened by 4 bases and J by 1 base, with 13 bases between the two germline ends. In DNA form, the CDR3 reads TGCGCCAGCAGCCCCCAGGCAGAACCGAACACTGAAGCTTTCTTT. As protein: CASSPQAEPNTEAFF.

The genes are TRBV27 and TRBJ1-1, with D tentatively TRBD1 (6 bases). CDR3 length equals 15 residues. V shed 4 bases and J shed 1 base, with 13 bases lying between them. Germline CDR1 MNHEY, CDR2 SMNVEV (reference sequence). The CDR3 coding sequence is TGTGCCAGCAGTTCTTACGTACAGGGGAACACTGAAGCTTTCTTT. This encodes CASSSYVQGNTEAFF.

The chain recombines TRBV7-3 with TRBJ2-3; 10 bases line up with TRBD2. The CDR3 covers 19 residues. With V trimmed by 1 base and J by 3 bases, 13 bases remained unmatched. The germline V gene encodes CDR1 SGHTA and CDR2 FQGTGA. The CDR3 is CASSLNGWASGRITDTQYF. The CDR3 DNA is TGTGCCAGCAGCTTAAATGGTTGGGCTAGCGGGAGAATAACAGATACGCAGTATTTT.

The chain carries TRBV29-1 and TRBJ2-1; D perhaps matches TRBD2 (6 bases). Trimming left V 4 bases short and J 9 bases short, with 19 bases between. Germline V gives CDR1 SQVTM, CDR2 ANQGSEA. CDR3 length: 14 amino acids. CDR3: CSVVGSGRMGEQFF. The CDR3 nucleotides read TGCAGCGTTGTTGGTAGCGGCCGTATGGGTGAGCAGTTCTTC.

This rearrangement joins TRBV27 to TRBJ2-7; maybe TRBD2 (5 bases). The germline V and J ends were trimmed by 5 bases and 6 bases, with 14 bases remaining between them. CDR3 length: 13 amino acids. Germline V gene data show CDR1 as MNHEY and CDR2 as SMNVEV (reference sequence). This CDR3 reads CASSPAGNSEQYF. DNA for the CDR3: TGTGCCAGCAGTCCAGCCGGGAATTCCGAGCAGTACTTC.

The CDR3 DNA reads TGTGCCAGCAGCTTAGGTTCTACCACTGAAGCTTTCTTT. Amino acid sequence: CASSLGSTTEAFF. The chain carries TRBV7-9 and TRBJ1-1; D gene unclear. The germline CDR1 and CDR2 sequences are SEHNR and FQNEAQ (reference sequence). CDR3 size: 13 residues. Between the trimmed V and J ends, which lost 1 base and 4 bases, there was a span of 7 bases.

CDR3 coding DNA: TGCGCCAGCAGCTTGGCCCGGGACAGGGGAACTTTGTACACTGAAGCTTTCTTT. It codes for CASSLARDRGTLYTEAFF. The chain links TRBV5-1 to TRBJ1-1; 10 bases fit TRBD1. The germline CDR1 and CDR2 sequences are SGHRS and YFSETQ. V was clipped by 0 bases and J by 3 bases; unmatched bases: 11. This CDR3 has 18 amino acids.

The table lists this clone with a count of one. The rearrangement links TRBV5-6 to TRBJ1-2; TRBD1 is a possible D gene (6 bases). This CDR3 is 11 amino acids long. Germline CDR1 reads SGHDT; CDR2 reads YYEEEE. Trimming shortened V by 5 bases and J by 10 bases, and 12 bases separated the two germline ends. In nucleotides, the CDR3 is TGTGCCAGCAGAGGGGGACCTTCCTACACCTTC. Protein sequence: CASRGGPSYTF.

In this sample, this clone turned up a few times. The chain uses TRBV6-4 and TRBJ1-1, with 7 bases identical to TRBD1. The germline CDR1 and CDR2 sequences are MRHNA and SNTAGT. The ends lost 6 bases at V and 6 bases at J; junction bases unmatched: 10. The CDR3 has 14 amino acids. CDR3 bases: TGTGCCAGCAGAAGACAGGGACACACTTCTGAAGCTTTCTTT. It codes for CASRRQGHTSEAFF.

J is TRBJ2-1 and V is TRBV19, with 7 bases identical to TRBD2. This CDR3 spans 13 amino acids. Germline loops: CDR1 LNHDA, CDR2 SQIVND (reference sequence). V was pared by 5 bases and J by 6 bases, with 4 bases of the junction left unmatched. CDR3 amino acids: CASSAGESNEQFF. In nucleotides, the CDR3 is TGTGCCAGTAGTGCGGGAGAGAGCAATGAGCAGTTCTTC.

The CDR3 sequence: CASSQITRLAGSGNEQFF. The DNA of the CDR3 is TGTGCCAGCAGCCAGATAACCCGACTAGCGGGATCGGGGAATGAGCAGTTCTTC. The J gene is TRBJ2-1, the V gene TRBV5-4; 11 bases are a match to TRBD2. CDR3 length: 18 amino acids. Trimming cost V 4 bases and J 7 bases; bases outside gene matches: 16. Germline CDR1 SGHNT, CDR2 YYREEE (reference sequence).

The V call is TRBV5-1, the J call TRBJ2-1; 7 bases fit TRBD2. The CDR3 covers 15 residues. J gave up 4 bases and V 0 bases, and 4 bases lay outside the gene matches. Per the germline V gene, CDR1 is SGHRS and CDR2 is YFSETQ. CDR3 DNA: TGCGCCAGCAGCTTGGTTTCGGGAGGTTACAATGAGCAGTTCTTC. Translated: CASSLVSGGYNEQFF.

The J gene is TRBJ2-7, the V gene TRBV6-1, with D tentatively TRBD1 (7 bases). The germline V gene has CDR1 MNHNS and CDR2 SASEGT. Trimming took off 4 bases at V and 4 bases at J, with 11 bases between the two ends. The CDR3 is made up of 13 amino acids. Here the CDR3 DNA reads TGTGCCAGCAGTGTTGCAGGGGGGTACGAGCAGTACTTC. Protein sequence: CASSVAGGYEQYF.

This CDR3 reads CASSQHKGLAVEETQYF. CDR3 coding DNA: TGCGCCAGCAGCCAGCACAAGGGACTAGCTGTGGAAGAGACCCAGTACTTC. This chain uses TRBV4-1 with TRBJ2-5; TRBD2 agrees at 9 bases. The CDR3 spans 17 residues. V lost 3 bases to trimming and J lost 3 bases; unmatched junction nucleotides: 11. Germline loops: CDR1 MGHRA, CDR2 YSYEKL.

This chain connects TRBV18 to TRBJ2-5, with TRBD1 as a possible D gene (5 bases). The CDR3 is 14 residues long. V lost 1 base and J lost 2, with 8 bases in between. Germline V gene data show CDR1 as KGHSH and CDR2 as LQKENI. For the CDR3, the DNA is TGTGCCAGCTCACCACGGGGCAATCAAGAGACCCAGTACTTC. Its protein is CASSPRGNQETQYF.

This clone was seen once. The rearrangement joins TRBV18 to TRBJ2-3; 7 nucleotides align to TRBD2. The junction had 12 bases not matched to a gene; V was cut back by 6 bases and J by 6 bases. The CDR3 is 15 residues long. CDR1 is KGHSH and CDR2 is LQKENI in the germline V gene. The CDR3 sequence is CASSGEGLPLDTQYF. CDR3 bases: TGTGCCAGCTCGGGGGAGGGACTTCCTCTGGATACGCAGTATTTT.

V gene TRBV4-2 combines with J gene TRBJ2-3, with TRBD2 matching 8 bases. CDR1 LGHNA and CDR2 YNFKEQ come from the germline V gene. This CDR3 spans 18 amino acids. V was clipped by 1 base and J by 4 bases; unmatched bases: 13. The CDR3 reads CASSQVSPAGDKSDTQYF. Here the CDR3 DNA reads TGTGCCAGCAGCCAAGTTTCTCCAGCGGGAGATAAATCAGATACGCAGTATTTT.

The chain carries TRBV7-6 and TRBJ1-5, with a possible D match to TRBD1 (6 bases). The CDR3 is 18 residues long. V shed 1 base and J shed 0 bases, with 16 bases lying between them. Per the germline V gene, CDR1 is SGHVS and CDR2 is FNYEAQ. Here the CDR3 DNA reads TGTGCCAGCAGCTTAGGAGGGGGAACGCCGTATAGCAATCAGCCCCAGCATTTT. It specifies CASSLGGGTPYSNQPQHF.